The next 23 T cell receptor beta chains were all read from a single sample in a study of blood T cells in healthy people across ages. With a J-beta primer mix and a sample-barcoded 5' primer, a second PCR ran about 6 to 11 cycles. TCRdb re-called the 5' RACE reads through MiXCR, storing one row per CDR3 protein. The sample has 800,000 to 950,000 distinct CDR3 sequences, around 36% seen once. The sample consisted of blood. The source of these receptors is a man aged 18 to 30 in good health.

This clonotype was recorded a few times. The gene calls are TRBV6-1 and TRBJ2-5; weak D call: TRBD1 (5 bases). Judging by the DNA end, TRBJ2-7 fits better; the J call may be wrong. The CDR3 spans 14 residues. Per germline, CDR1 MNHNS and CDR2 SASEGT. The CDR3, as DNA: TGTGCCAGCAGTGATGGGGCAGGGTCGCACGAGCAGTACTTC. It is translated as CASSDGAGSHEQYF.

The CDR3: CASSLGGSGRDEQYF. The CDR3 DNA is TGTGCCAGCAGTTTAGGCGGTAGCGGGAGGGATGAGCAGTACTTC. This sequence joins TRBV12-3 or TRBV12-4 and TRBJ2-5; 11 bases line up with TRBD2. After removal of 1 base from V and 11 bases from J, the junction contained 9 bases not matched to a gene. The CDR3 totals 15 residues.

In its sample, this clonotype was seen a few times. The chain recombines TRBV10-3 with TRBJ2-3; D remains unclear. The CDR3 is 16 residues long. From germline, CDR1 is ENHRY and CDR2 SYGVKD. The V and J ends lost 0 bases and 0 bases respectively, with 10 bases between them. The CDR3 DNA sequence: TGTGCCATCAGTGAGTCAGCACAGACTAGCACAGATACGCAGTATTTT. Protein product: CAISESAQTSTDTQYF.

This clonotype showed up just a few times. The chain combines TRBV12-3 or TRBV12-4 with TRBJ2-3; 14 bases match TRBD2. The trim removed 7 bases at V and 0 bases at J, leaving 15 bases unmatched. This CDR3 has 20 residues. CDR3 sequence (DNA): TGTGCCAGCACCAAGACTAGCGGGAGGGCCAAAGGGACGAGCACAGATACGCAGTATTTT. Its protein is CASTKTSGRAKGTSTDTQYF.

CDR3 sequence reads: CASSTRTSGGFEQFF. The CDR3 DNA reads TGTGCCAGCAGCACCAGGACTAGCGGGGGGTTCGAGCAGTTCTTC. The chain carries TRBV7-2 and TRBJ2-1, with TRBD2 matching 14 bases. The CDR3 is 15 residues long. After removal of 5 bases from V and 10 bases from J, the junction contained 7 bases not matched to a gene. Germline lookup yields CDR1 SGHTA and CDR2 FQGNSA.

This clonotype was seen repeatedly, ten times or more. This chain's CDR3 is CSAKRTGGTDTQYF. For the CDR3, the DNA is TGCAGCGCCAAAAGGACAGGAGGCACAGATACGCAGTATTTT. The V and J genes are TRBV29-1 and TRBJ2-3; TRBD1 aligns across 7 bases. The CDR3 is made up of 14 amino acids. V trimming: 7 bases; J trimming: 1 base; junction bases outside the gene matches: 8. Germline loops: CDR1 SQVTM, CDR2 ANQGSEA.

This chain uses TRBV11-2 with TRBJ1-5, with a weak D call TRBD1 (6 bases). The CDR3 extends over 14 amino acids. Trimming shortened V by 5 bases and J by 8 bases, and 16 bases separated the two germline ends. The germline gives CDR1 SGHAT, CDR2 FQNNGV. The CDR3 DNA reads as TGTGCCAGCAGCCTACGGGGGGCAGGGGAGCCCCAGCATTTT. As protein: CASSLRGAGEPQHF.

The chain carries TRBV12-3 or TRBV12-4 and TRBJ2-7; 7 bases are shared with TRBD2. The CDR3 consists of 15 residues. The junction had 11 bases not matched to a gene; V was cut back by 2 bases and J by 7 bases. CDR3 in amino acids: CASSLNGGIYNEQYF. The CDR3 coding sequence is TGTGCCAGCAGTTTAAACGGGGGGATCTACAATGAGCAGTACTTC.

This chain links TRBV16 with TRBJ1-2; 10 bases line up with TRBD1. There are 15 residues in the CDR3. Per germline, CDR1 KGHSY and CDR2 FQNENV. Losses at the gene ends were 0 bases for V and 7 bases for J; bases not matched to a gene: 5. The CDR3 DNA is TGTGCCAGCAGCCAATCGGGACAGGGGATCTGTGGCTACACCTTC. As protein: CASSQSGQGICGYTF.

On this clonotype itself: One end of the junction fails to match germline, which may point to a read error. This rearrangement joins TRBV29-1 to TRBJ1-1; perhaps TRBD1 as D (6 bases). Germline CDR1 is SQVTM and CDR2 is ANQGSEA. CDR3 size: 13 residues. CDR3 DNA sequence: TGCAGCGTTGAAAGAGGGGGGAACACTGAACCTTTATTT. Translated, it gives CSVERGGNTEPLF.

This clonotype was counted between two and nine times. This chain links TRBV6-6 with TRBJ2-4, with D possibly matching TRBD1 (6 bases). This CDR3 is built from 14 residues. Deletions cut 5 bases from V and 6 bases from J, with 14 bases between. CDR1 is MNHNY and CDR2 is SVGAGI in the germline V gene (reference sequence). The CDR3 DNA sequence: TGTGCCAGCAGTATACCCGGACAGCTAAACATTCAGTACTTC. Translated: CASSIPGQLNIQYF.

The chain's CDR3 is CAISVTSGGEQYF. The CDR3 bases are TGTGCCATTTCAGTAACTTCGGGGGGCGAGCAGTACTTC. The chain recombines TRBV7-9 with TRBJ2-7; 7 nucleotides agree with TRBD2. The CDR3 runs 13 residues. From germline, CDR1 is SEHNR and CDR2 FQNEAQ (reference sequence). With 10 bases clipped from V and 6 bases from J, the junction kept 12 bases outside the gene matches.

V gene TRBV4-3 combines with J gene TRBJ2-7, with 8 bases aligning to TRBD1. With V trimmed by 0 bases and J by 7 bases, 8 bases remained unmatched. Germline loops: CDR1 LGHNA, CDR2 YSLEER. The CDR3 loop spans 15 amino acids. The CDR3 region has the DNA TGCGCCAGCAGCCAAGAGACAGGGGCGCCTTGGGAGCAGTACTTC. This codes for CASSQETGAPWEQYF.

The gene calls are TRBV20-1 and TRBJ2-1; D remains unclear. V lost 5 bases to trimming and J lost 8 bases, with 19 bases between them. The length of the CDR3 is 14 residues. Germline CDR1 reads DFQATT; CDR2 reads SNEGSKA (reference sequence). The chain's CDR3 is CSAPSDNSKDEQFF. In nucleotides, the CDR3 is TGCAGTGCTCCCTCAGATAATAGCAAGGATGAGCAGTTCTTC.

The chain couples TRBV4-2 to TRBJ2-1; D may be TRBD2 (6 bases). Germline CDR1 and CDR2: LGHNA and YNFKEQ. Trimming removed 5 bases at V and 8 bases at J, with 25 bases between. This CDR3 contains 17 residues. The CDR3 DNA is TGTGCCAGCAGCGGTACGGGACTGGGGAGGTTTGGTGATGAGCAGTTCTTC. It is translated as CASSGTGLGRFGDEQFF.

This clonotype was detected only a few times. V is TRBV4-1 and J is TRBJ1-5; 9 nucleotides match TRBD1. Trimming at V came to 1 base and at J to 4 bases, leaving 5 bases not matched to a gene. Germline lookup yields CDR1 MGHRA and CDR2 YSYEKL. The CDR3 totals 16 residues. CDR3 sequence (DNA): TGCGCCAGCAGCCAAGTGGGACAGGGCCGGAATCAGCCCCAGCATTTT. Encoded protein: CASSQVGQGRNQPQHF.

This chain connects TRBV6-2 or TRBV6-3 to TRBJ2-3; 8 nucleotides align to TRBD2. The CDR3 length is 15 residues. With 7 bases clipped from V and 2 bases from J, the junction kept 8 bases outside the gene matches. Germline V gene lookup returns CDR1 MNHEY and CDR2 SVGEGT. The CDR3 nucleotides are TGTGCCAGCACCATACCGGGGGGGTACACAGATACGCAGTATTTT. Translated, it gives CASTIPGGYTDTQYF.

This clonotype was counted a few times. This chain joins TRBV4-1 and TRBJ1-5; D is unresolved. The CDR3 is 13 residues long. Germline V lookup: CDR1 MGHRA, CDR2 YSYEKL. Between the trimmed V and J ends, which lost 0 bases and 6 bases, there was a span of 6 bases. The CDR3 loop is CASSQEVIQPQHF. DNA of the CDR3: TGCGCCAGCAGCCAAGAGGTTATTCAGCCCCAGCATTTT.

The chain carries TRBV7-3 and TRBJ1-4; 7 bases are shared with TRBD1. The CDR3 consists of 16 residues. Per the germline V gene, CDR1 is SGHTA and CDR2 is FQGTGA. The V gene end was trimmed by 5 bases and the J gene end by 8 bases; junction bases not matched to a gene: 14. The CDR3 reads CASSLWDSQIEEKLFF. The DNA for the CDR3 is TGTGCCAGCAGCCTCTGGGACAGCCAGATTGAGGAAAAACTGTTTTTT.

The genes are TRBV12-3 or TRBV12-4 and TRBJ2-5; 8 positions match TRBD1. CDR3 size: 15 residues. V trimming: 6 bases; J trimming: 0 bases; junction bases outside the gene matches: 6. As DNA, the CDR3 is TGTGCCAGCAGGCGGACAGGGAACCACCAAGAGACCCAGTACTTC. It translates to CASRRTGNHQETQYF.

Worth noting for this clonotype: Compared with germline, one end of the junction differs, possibly owing to a read error. The J gene is TRBJ1-2, the V gene TRBV5-4; weak D call: TRBD1 (5 bases). CDR1 is SGHNT, CDR2 YYREEE, per germline (reference sequence). The CDR3 loop spans 16 amino acids. This CDR3 is CACSPPTGRANYGYTF. The CDR3 bases are TGTGCCTGCAGCCCCCCAACAGGCCGAGCTAACTATGGCTACACCTTC.

Comment on this clonotype: One junction end disagrees with the germline gene, perhaps due to a read error. The rearrangement joins TRBV5-1 to TRBJ2-7; 8 nucleotides align to TRBD1. This CDR3 is built from 15 residues. CDR1 and CDR2 from the germline V gene are SGHRS and YFSETQ. The CDR3 region is CACSYRTGKSYEQYF. The CDR3 DNA follows: TGCGCCTGCAGCTACCGGACAGGGAAGTCCTACGAGCAGTACTTC.

A note on this clonotype: A junction boundary mismatches the germline segment, possibly from a read error. This chain connects TRBV7-2 to TRBJ1-2; no clear D. The CDR3 contains 12 residues. Germline-derived CDR1 and CDR2 are SGHTA and FQGNSA. The CDR3 region is CASSREAGGCTF. The CDR3 coding sequence is TGTGCCAGCAGCCGGGAGGCGGGTGGCTGCACCTTC. Looking up the rest from reference TRBV7-2 and TRBJ1-2 gives the full variable domain: GAGVSQSPSNKVTEKGKDVELRCDPISGHTALYWYRQSLGQGLEFLIYFQGNSAPDKSGLPSDRFSAERTGGSVSTLTIQRTQQEDSAVYLCASSREAGGCTFGSGTRLTVV.